This T cell receptor (beta chain) emerged from a study of blood T cell repertoires in COVID-19 (dated by TCRdb to the early 2020s). In terms of the full investigation: Collaborator samples came from the United States, Italy and Spain and covered acute and convalescent phases of COVID-19. The samples were drawn from two sources: the first 160 participants of the ongoing ImmuneRACE study, and over 950 subjects contributed by 6 global collaborators. Where HLA class I and class II types were available, the types were taken from metadata supplied by the sample provider, not from assay-based typing. The prospective study material was composed of cDNA or gDNA derived from T cells, B-cell-depleted T cells, or PBMCs. Deeply sampled blood TCRbeta repertoires from subjects exposed to, actively infected with, or recovered from COVID-19 were included in the dataset. The sample metadata nearly always contained a de-identified subject ID, COVID-19 status, age in years and sex. The repertoires were made available in a free public database intended to serve as a resource for research on the immune response to SARS-CoV-2. Broad study findings and their caveats: Clinical and demographic metadata were provided uncurated, with the amount varying by source and participant.

At one collaborating source in Seattle, patients were enrolled during active infection and were followed longitudinally through the course of disease. Whole blood was collected in K2EDTA tubes by collaborating institutions according to the institutions' own protocols. For TCRbeta analysis, collaborators shipped samples in one of three forms: frozen whole blood, isolated PBMCs, or DNA extracted from either of those sample types. TCRbeta CDR3 regions were amplified from genomic DNA using the immunoSEQ Assay, a bias-controlled multiplex PCR. The paper's processing steps were these. Nucleated cell counts per sample were estimated from amplification of reference gene primers within the assay. To quantify the absolute abundance of each unique TCRbeta CDR3 rearrangement, sequence reads were collapsed and filtered. For each sample, productive Simpson clonality was calculated by taking the square root of Simpson's diversity index across productive rearrangements. The clones in this table, taken by TCRdb from immuneACCESS, are in-frame only. Not every clone is retained; where verified, under half of the shortfall comes from an unresolved V gene, and the cause of the rest is unknown. V and J calls and clone size are those listed in that table; D and trimming were worked out from the DNA. Present in this sample are roughly 380,000 clones, approximately 90% of which were seen just once. The ten top clones hold over 3.5% of the sample.

V ends up 0 bases short and J 4 bases short, with an unmatched junction base count of 6. The CDR3 has 16 amino acids, counting the end cysteine and phenylalanine. Only the CDR3 part of the read is kept: 48 bases, read in frame from the first base. Reading the germline V gene (reference sequence) gives CDR1 SGHNT and CDR2 YYREEE. Concerning this clone itself: Its antigen target is currently unknown. Base qualities are not recorded, but no much larger clone differs from it by a single base.

The clonotype comes from a woman between 55 and 75 years old with COVID-19, enrolled during active disease. The specimen was peripheral blood. The rearranged chain carries TRBV5-4 and TRBJ2-1; the junction holds 8 bases that match TRBD1. The CDR3 region: CASSLGGQAPYNEQFF. The nucleotides read TGTGCCAGCAGCTTGGGGGGACAGGCACCTTACAATGAGCAGTTCTTC.